This record concerns one TCR beta chain sequence. This entry comes from a study of blood T cell repertoires in COVID-19. In the authors' methods: Reference gene primer amplification gave nucleated cell count estimates. TCRdb's copy holds only in-frame clones and misses some; the assay was immunoSEQ multiplex PCR. That table furnishes V, J and clone size, whereas the DNA furnished D and trimming. In the table there are some 140,000 clones, over 60% of which are singletons. Germline values: CDR1 ENHRY, CDR2 SYGVKD. The CDR3 has 18 residues. V shed 6 bases and J shed 0 bases, with 18 bases lying between them.

The sequenced material came from peripheral blood. This rearrangement joins TRBV10-3 to TRBJ2-6; tentatively, D is TRBD2 (5 bases). The sequence was collected from a man older than 75 with acute or convalescent COVID-19. Written as DNA, the CDR3 is TGTGCCATCAGGGGAGACGGACGGAGTACCTCTGGGGCCAACGTCCTGACTTTC. This codes for CAIRGDGRSTSGANVLTF.